The present T cell receptor (beta chain) was sequenced within a study of T cells after yellow fever vaccination. About the study: The authors prepared low-cell-number fractions using SMART-Seq v4 Ultra Low Input.

TCR cDNA was made by 5'RACE template switching, adding a universal primer site and UMIs. Using its own MiXCR run on the 5' RACE reads, TCRdb lists one record per CDR3 protein. Counted here are fewer than 500,000 distinct CDR3 sequences, 18% occurring once; the ten biggest clones make up roughly a sixth. Regarding the study as a whole: Few clonotypes appeared in both CD4 and CD8 compartments. The bulk population could contribute abundant contaminating clonotypes to FACS-sorted repertoires.

Germline CDR1 is SNHLY and CDR2 is FYNNEI. Unmatched junction bases numbered 4, after V lost 6 bases and J lost 5 bases. This CDR3 is 14 amino acids long. This clonotype appeared a few times. Its antigen is unknown. The sequence was obtained from a man aged 18 to 29 who received the YFV17D yellow fever vaccine. V is TRBV2 and J is TRBJ1-5; 10 nucleotides match TRBD1. The starting material was PBMCs, obtained before the yellow fever booster vaccination. The CDR3 is CASRRDRGYQPQHF. As DNA, the CDR3 is TGTGCCAGCAGACGGGACAGGGGTTATCAGCCCCAGCATTTT.